This TCR beta chain is drawn from a study of tumor and adjacent non-tumor tissue in lung cancer listed by TCRdb under 2018. Some background on the complete study: By cancer type, the cohort comprised eleven to twelve adenocarcinoma patients, a couple of squamous cell carcinoma patients and 1 small cell lung cancer patient. Sequencing generated a total of some 130 million productive TCRbeta reads, averaging around 4.2 million reads per sample. For each patient, one tumor sample and one normal lung sample were taken, giving approximately 33 paired specimens that underwent TCRbeta CDR3 sequencing. Using bulk TCRbeta repertoires from 15 lung cancer patients, the study set lung tumor tissue side by side with matched distant non-tumor lung tissue. The roughly 15 patients were aged about 31 to 76 years, included about 10 men and 5 women, and had TNM stage I to III disease. The paper's findings and limits, for the study overall: Because peripheral blood was not sequenced, blood TCRbeta repertoires in the lung cancer patients of the study were not examined. Significantly higher TCR diversity (inverse Simpson) was observed in tumor tissue than in normal lung tissue (around 450 vs 160, P = 0.0075, Mann-Whitney U test). The sequencing platform is not named in the methods, and unique molecular identifiers are not mentioned. Only roughly 16 patients were in the cohort, and the authors stated that larger samples and more detailed clinical data are needed. Significantly higher TCR diversity was found in younger patients, and higher tumor TCR diversity was associated with shorter overall and disease-free survival. The top 100 clones made up a significantly larger cumulative share of the repertoire in normal lung than in tumor tissue.

RNA was isolated from bulk, unsorted tissue, and RNA quality was assessed with a NanoDrop ND-1000 and an Agilent 2100. Donors were newly diagnosed lung cancer patients admitted for thoracic surgery in China between August and November 2014, without prior chemotherapy. Patients with previous radiotherapy or chemotherapy, or with another concurrent cancer, were excluded from the study. Surgical tissue pieces of about 1-2.3 cm3 were preserved in RNAlater solution and were kept at -80 degrees C until use. As regards this clonotype: Its antigen is unknown. The junction differs from germline at one of its ends, possibly a read error.

The library was built by means of multiplex PCR. Sequenced using an Illumina HiSeq 2500. TCRbeta libraries were constructed through three rounds of nested PCR with primers (Table S4) according to protocols modified from ARM-PCR. Before sequencing, PCR products of 200-500 bp were cut from the gel and purified using the QIAquick gel extraction kit. On the authors' methods: Reads were cleaned with Trimmomatic, merged with FLASH into complete CDR3 sequences, and assigned to V(D)J germline segments with MiTCR. VDJtools was used to compute clonal diversity as the inverse Simpson's index. A read counted as productive if the sequence was in-frame and lacked a premature stop codon. The public reads were quality trimmed at Q25 with fastp and then assembled into clones with MiXCR by TCRdb, keeping productive beta chains. Here each entry gathers all rows of one CDR3 protein and keeps the most common genes and DNA. V and J calls and clone size were set by TCRdb, not the authors. For this sample there are approximately 150,000 distinct CDR3 sequences; around 61% appear just once. The top ten clonotypes cover about 18% of the sample.

The sample was lung tumor tissue. This receptor was obtained from a man aged 60 to 75 with small cell lung cancer.

The DNA reads as follows: TGTACCAGCAGCCCCACGGTGGATACGCAGTATTTT. Translated, it reads CTSSPTVDTQYF. The receptor chain draws on TRBV11-2 and TRBJ2-3; the D gene cannot be named for sure. Based on the germline V gene, the CDR1 and CDR2 sequences are SGHAT and FQNNGV. Including the terminal cysteine and phenylalanine, the CDR3 comprises 12 residues. The entry retains the CDR3 DNA only, 36 bases that are in frame from base 1.